This record looks at one T cell receptor beta chain sequence and its context. The antigen is undetermined. The CDR3 consists of 13 residues. Germline V lookup: CDR1 SQVTM, CDR2 ANQGSEA. V lost 6 bases and J 7 bases, leaving 15 bases between the germline ends. Clones were read by immunoSEQ multiplex PCR, and TCRdb kept only the in-frame ones, dropping some. This sample carries approximately 300,000 clones, around 81% of them seen once, and the ten largest clones take under 2.5%. This entry belongs to a study of Ad26.COV2.S vaccination and SARS-CoV-2 variants. The wider study: Within the COV1001 Ad26.COV2.S trial arm, the donor was enrolled. Study conclusions and caveats: Vaccine recipients had higher spike-specific TCR breadth than placebo recipients.

Stated treatment: some 19 received Ad26.COV2.S at low or high dose, single or two shots; a few received placebo; per-sample allocation not given. Specimens were obtained on day 63 following the first vaccine or placebo injection. It was an adult aged 18-55 years in Boston who was the donor. Ad26.COV2.S expressed prefusion-stabilized spike from the original Wuhan strain. V usage is TRBV29-1 and J usage is TRBJ1-4; the D is unclear. The sequence derives from a person aged 18-65 years who received the Ad26.COV2.S COVID-19 vaccine or a placebo. The sequences come from peripheral blood, collected in a trial of Ad26.COV2.S vaccine versus placebo. CDR3 residues: CSVGSAGGEKLFF. Written as DNA, the CDR3 is TGCAGCGTCGGGAGCGCCGGCGGTGAAAAACTGTTTTTT.